This TCR beta chain was captured by sequencing in a study of naive CD8 T cells in extremely preterm neonates. General study points: Preterm CDR3s were shorter than older groups', with fewer N additions and less trimming. Productive template counts varied among preterm samples, a noted limitation.

Produced via immunoSEQ multiplex PCR; TCRdb's table is partial and in-frame only. This sample has approximately 7,600 clones, with roughly 90% found just once. V trimming: 0 bases; J trimming: 4 bases; junction bases outside the gene matches: 0. CDR1 SGHRS and CDR2 YFSETQ come from the germline V gene. The CDR3 sequence is 13 residues long. Cord blood came from elective full-term cesareans at roughly 37-41 weeks without labor or membrane rupture. The sample holds sorted live naive CD8+ CD45RA+CCR7+ T cells. To note about this clone: Its antigen remains unidentified.

The sequence was collected from a newborn in good health. Sequences were obtained from naive CD8+ T cells from cord blood. This chain joins TRBV5-1 and TRBJ1-2; 7 nucleotides line up with TRBD1. The CDR3 here is CASSLAGGYGYTF. As DNA, the CDR3 is TGCGCCAGCAGCTTGGCAGGGGGCTATGGCTACACCTTC.